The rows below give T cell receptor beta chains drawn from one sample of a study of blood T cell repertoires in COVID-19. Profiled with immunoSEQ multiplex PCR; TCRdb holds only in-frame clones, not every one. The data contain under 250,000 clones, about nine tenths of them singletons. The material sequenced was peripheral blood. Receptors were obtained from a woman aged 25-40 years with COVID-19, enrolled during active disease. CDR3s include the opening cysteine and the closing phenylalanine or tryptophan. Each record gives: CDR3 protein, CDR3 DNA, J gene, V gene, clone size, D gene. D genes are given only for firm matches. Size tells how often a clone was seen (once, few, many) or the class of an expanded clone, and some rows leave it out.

CASSYGQGQETQYF | TGCGCCAGCAGCTACGGACAGGGGCAAGAGACCCAGTACTTC | TRBJ2-5 | TRBV5-1 | few | TRBD1
CASRVQNYGYTF | TGTGCCAGCAGGGTACAAAACTATGGCTACACCTTC | TRBJ1-2 | TRBV28 | . | .
CASSQGVGVGYNEQFF | TGCGCCAGCAGCCAAGGAGTGGGAGTGGGCTACAATGAGCAGTTCTTC | TRBJ2-1 | TRBV4-3 | . | .
CASSLDRGTEAFF | TGTGCCAGCAGCTTAGATAGGGGCACTGAAGCTTTCTTT | TRBJ1-1 | TRBV11-2 | . | .
CATSAATGGHNEQFF | TGTGCCACCAGTGCGGCGACAGGGGGCCACAATGAGCAGTTCTTC | TRBJ2-1 | TRBV24-1 | . | TRBD1
CASSFRFPGGGTQYF | TGTGCCAGCAGTTTTCGTTTCCCGGGGGGGGGTACGCAGTATTTT | TRBJ2-3 | TRBV27 | once | TRBD2
CASSLVRLAADTQYF | TGTGCCAGCAGCTTAGTGCGGCTAGCTGCAGATACGCAGTATTTT | TRBJ2-3 | TRBV7-2 | . | .
CASSQGTGLGYGYTF | TGTGCCAGCAGCCAAGGGACAGGGTTAGGGTATGGCTACACCTTC | TRBJ1-2 | TRBV4-2 | . | TRBD1
CASSSYRGSRSYGYTF | TGTGCCAGCAGCTCTTACAGGGGGTCACGCTCTTATGGCTACACCTTC | TRBJ1-2 | TRBV11-2 | . | TRBD1
CSVGRQGTEAFF | TGCAGCGTTGGTAGGCAGGGGACTGAAGCTTTCTTT | TRBJ1-1 | TRBV29-1 | . | .
CASSPGTSGRTQYF | TGCGCCAGCAGCCCCGGGACTAGCGGGAGAACGCAGTATTTT | TRBJ2-3 | TRBV4-3 | . | TRBD2
CSVTWDRGDIQYF | TGCAGCGTCACTTGGGACAGGGGTGACATTCAGTACTTC | TRBJ2-4 | TRBV29-1 | few | TRBD1
CASSYSWAGVDTGELFF | TGTGCCAGCAGTTACTCATGGGCAGGGGTGGACACCGGGGAGCTGTTTTTT | TRBJ2-2 | TRBV6-2/TRBV6-3 | . | .
CASSFPGGENTDTQYF | TGTGCCAGCAGTTTTCCGGGGGGGGAAAACACAGATACGCAGTATTTT | TRBJ2-3 | TRBV5-6 | once | TRBD2
CSVVGDSGAQSSYNEQFF | TGCAGCGTTGTTGGCGATAGCGGGGCCCAAAGCTCCTACAATGAGCAGTTCTTC | TRBJ2-1 | TRBV29-1 | . | TRBD2
CASRLFRGGTDTQYF | TGTGCCAGCAGATTATTCAGGGGAGGCACAGATACGCAGTATTTT | TRBJ2-3 | TRBV7-9 | once | .
CASSPPYPRGAYEQYF | TGTGCCAGCTCACCACCATACCCCCGGGGGGCCTACGAGCAGTACTTC | TRBJ2-7 | TRBV18 | . | TRBD2
CASSREPGQRIGNTIYF | TGTGCCAGTAGCAGAGAACCGGGACAGAGAATTGGAAACACCATATATTTT | TRBJ1-3 | TRBV19 | once | TRBD1
CASSMGRASGELFF | TGTGCCAGTAGTATGGGGAGGGCGAGCGGGGAGCTGTTTTTT | TRBJ2-2 | TRBV19 | . | TRBD2
CASRWGGYNEQFF | TGTGCCAGCAGGTGGGGGGGCTACAATGAGCAGTTCTTC | TRBJ2-1 | TRBV28 | . | TRBD2
CASSPPSADTIYF | TGTGCCAGCTCACCACCGAGCGCGGACACCATATATTTT | TRBJ1-3 | TRBV18 | . | .
CASKESGSDEQYF | TGCGCCAGCAAGGAAAGTGGCAGCGACGAGCAGTACTTC | TRBJ2-7 | TRBV10-1 | . | .
CASSPPLAGEGYNEQFF | TGCGCCAGCAGCCCCCCACTAGCGGGAGAGGGTTACAATGAGCAGTTCTTC | TRBJ2-1 | TRBV10-2 | . | TRBD2
CASSEVFHEQFF | TGTGCCAGCAGTGAAGTATTCCATGAGCAGTTCTTC | TRBJ2-1 | TRBV2 | . | .
CASSPKGAGTQNTEAFF | TGTGCCAGCAGCCCTAAAGGGGCCGGAACCCAGAACACTGAAGCTTTCTTT | TRBJ1-1 | TRBV9 | . | .
CASSLEGQGVNQPQHF | TGTGCCAGCAGCTTGGAGGGACAGGGGGTAAATCAGCCCCAGCATTTT | TRBJ1-5 | TRBV5-5 | . | TRBD1
CASSLRGEQYF | TGTGCCAGCAGTCTCCGAGGCGAGCAGTACTTC | TRBJ2-7 | TRBV3-1/TRBV3-2 | . | .
CASSYATGYRNYGYTF | TGTGCCAGCAGTTATGCAACGGGTTACCGAAACTATGGCTACACCTTC | TRBJ1-2 | TRBV6-6 | . | .
CASSQDEVVGPNYNEQFF | TGCGCCAGCAGCCAAGATGAGGTAGTGGGGCCAAACTACAATGAGCAGTTCTTC | TRBJ2-1 | TRBV4-3 | . | .
CASSSTGLAPLDQYF | TGTGCCAGCAGCTCAACCGGACTAGCTCCCTTAGACCAGTACTTC | TRBJ2-5 | TRBV7-9 | once | TRBD2
CASRAQGQGNYGYTF | TGTGCCAGCAGGGCCCAGGGACAGGGCAACTATGGCTACACCTTC | TRBJ1-2 | TRBV6-5 | . | TRBD1
CASSPLSPGQESGTEAFF | TGTGCCAGCTCACCACTATCCCCGGGACAGGAATCAGGCACTGAAGCTTTCTTT | TRBJ1-1 | TRBV18 | . | TRBD1
CASSLTSLTDTQYF | TGTGCCAGCAGCTTAACATCCCTCACAGATACGCAGTATTTT | TRBJ2-3 | TRBV7-2 | . | .
CASSYEYTEAFF | TGTGCCAGCAGTTACGAGTACACTGAAGCTTTCTTT | TRBJ1-1 | TRBV6-2/TRBV6-3 | . | .
CASSEGRDYEQYF | TGCGCCAGCAGTGAGGGACGGGACTACGAGCAGTACTTC | TRBJ2-7 | TRBV10-2 | . | .
CASSPTEGAVTEAFF | TGCGCCAGCAGCCCCACCGAGGGGGCGGTAACTGAAGCTTTCTTT | TRBJ1-1 | TRBV5-1 | once | TRBD1
CASSPGQEGDTQYF | TGTGCCAGCAGCCCGGGACAGGAGGGGGATACGCAGTATTTT | TRBJ2-3 | TRBV9 | . | TRBD1
CASSYDDTWEQYF | TGTGCCAGCAGTTACGACGACACGTGGGAGCAGTACTTC | TRBJ2-7 | TRBV6-2/TRBV6-3 | . | .
CASSLASGGAETQYF | TGTGCCAGCAGCTTGGCTAGCGGGGGGGCGGAGACCCAGTACTTC | TRBJ2-5 | TRBV5-4 | . | TRBD2
CASSRSRRALYNEQFF | TGTGCCAGCAGCCGGTCCAGGAGGGCCCTCTACAATGAGCAGTTCTTC | TRBJ2-1 | TRBV2 | . | .
CASSLGTGTEAFF | TGTGCCAGCAGCTTAGGAACAGGAACTGAAGCTTTCTTT | TRBJ1-1 | TRBV11-3 | . | .
CASSLPSRGAQETQYF | TGTGCCAGCAGTCTGCCCTCCCGGGGAGCACAAGAGACCCAGTACTTC | TRBJ2-5 | TRBV6-2/TRBV6-3 | . | .
CASSVAGRLPDTQYF | TGTGCCAGCAGCGTAGCTGGCAGGCTTCCTGATACGCAGTATTTT | TRBJ2-3 | TRBV9 | . | .
CASSPGQENSPLHF | TGCGCCAGCAGCCCCGGACAGGAGAATTCACCCCTCCACTTT | TRBJ1-6 | TRBV5-1 | . | TRBD1
CASSRPAGGPGEQYF | TGTGCCAGCAGCCGACCGGCGGGGGGGCCTGGCGAGCAGTACTTC | TRBJ2-7 | TRBV28 | few | TRBD2
CASSPSGGYGYTF | TGTGCCAGCTCACCCTCCGGAGGCTATGGCTACACCTTC | TRBJ1-2 | TRBV18 | . | .
CASKSSREPNEQFF | TGTGCCAGCAAATCATCCCGGGAGCCCAATGAGCAGTTCTTC | TRBJ2-1 | TRBV2 | few | .
CASSLGRYSNQPQHF | TGTGCCAGCAGCTTAGGGAGGTACAGCAATCAGCCCCAGCATTTT | TRBJ1-5 | TRBV7-2 | . | .
CAWSVSWGVPADTQYF | TGTGCCTGGAGTGTGTCGTGGGGGGTTCCCGCAGATACGCAGTATTTT | TRBJ2-3 | TRBV30 | once | .
CASSFGGNSYNEQFF | TGTGCCAGCAGCTTCGGAGGGAACTCCTACAATGAGCAGTTCTTC | TRBJ2-1 | TRBV11-2 | . | .
CASSQRDGRGLSISGANVLTF | TGCGCCAGCAGCCAAAGAGACGGCAGGGGATTATCCATCTCTGGGGCCAACGTCCTGACTTTC | TRBJ2-6 | TRBV4-1 | . | .
CSVVGQGAGEQFF | TGCAGCGTGGTGGGGCAGGGGGCTGGTGAGCAGTTCTTC | TRBJ2-1 | TRBV29-1 | . | TRBD1
CASSLSRSISSTDTQYF | TGTGCCAGCTCACTCTCCCGGAGTATTTCTAGCACAGATACGCAGTATTTT | TRBJ2-3 | TRBV18 | . | .
CATSRGGTGDMGAFF | TGTGCCACCAGCAGAGGAGGGACAGGGGACATGGGGGCTTTCTTT | TRBJ1-1 | TRBV15 | . | TRBD1
CASETGSSPGYTF | TGTGCCAGTGAGACAGGTTCAAGCCCGGGCTACACCTTC | TRBJ1-2 | TRBV5-6 | . | .
CASSQDRGVGYNYGYTF | TGCGCCAGCAGCCAAGACAGGGGAGTCGGGTATAACTATGGCTACACCTTC | TRBJ1-2 | TRBV4-3 | . | .
CASSYGPQWEFF | TGTGCCAGCAGTTACGGGCCACAGTGGGAGTTCTTC | TRBJ2-1 | TRBV6-6 | once | .
CAPRGSRDLRWAGELFF | TGTGCCCCCCGAGGATCGCGGGACTTGCGGTGGGCCGGGGAGCTGTTTTTT | TRBJ2-2 | TRBV10-3 | . | .
CASSAGLAGRRGETQYF | TGTGCCAGCAGCGCTGGACTAGCGGGGAGGAGAGGGGAGACCCAGTACTTC | TRBJ2-5 | TRBV2 | . | TRBD2
CASSLIDRSNTGELFF | TGTGCCAGCAGCTTAATCGACAGATCGAACACCGGGGAGCTGTTTTTT | TRBJ2-2 | TRBV11-3 | once | .